This T cell receptor (beta chain) emerged from a study of graft-versus-host responses after intestinal transplantation (dated by TCRdb to about 2021). Describing the broader study: The transplants that recipients got were multivisceral, liver-intestinal, or isolated intestinal. Every recipient was given anti-thymocyte globulin induction, followed by roughly 3 years of maintenance tacrolimus and steroids. Graft-versus-host and host-versus-graft alloreactive T cell clones were tracked in the graft, circulation and bone marrow after intestinal transplantation using bulk TCR-beta CDR3 sequencing. Alloreactive clones were identified by sequencing pre-transplant mixed lymphocyte reaction products and comparing these products with unstimulated pre-transplant donor and recipient T cells. A cohort of about 26 intestinal transplant recipients, including one retransplant, was enrolled, and a few patients lacking pretransplant specimens were excluded. Donor T cell macrochimerism was defined as a peak of at least 4% donor T cells among recipient peripheral blood mononuclear cells. Instead of going to the commercial service, samples from a few later patients were sequenced in-house on an Illumina MiSeq and processed with MiXCR. On the study overall, not on this receptor specifically: GvH clones were detected in recipient bone marrow, and some of these GvH clones were observed earlier in ileal mucosa or blood, consistent with an intestinal mucosal origin. In patients with donor T cell macrochimerism, the allografts had high GvH to HvG T cell clonal ratios. Early after transplant, declines in HvG clones were associated with peak levels of circulating GvH clones. The conclusions were limited by the relatively low number and heterogeneity of the intestinal transplant patients.

Per the publication, the time point label means: cells obtained before transplantation from donor or recipient. In mixed lymphocyte reactions, roughly 200,000 CFSE-labeled pre-transplant responders were plated with roughly 200,000 irradiated violet-dye-labeled stimulators and cultured for around six days. After the mixed lymphocyte reaction, proliferating CD3+CD4+CFSE-low and CD3+CD8+CFSE-low responder cells were FACS-sorted on a BD Influx sorter. Libraries came from the immunoSEQ multiplex PCR assay. For most patients, genomic DNA was isolated with the Qiagen DNeasy Blood and Tissue Kit and sent frozen to Adaptive Biotechnologies for TCR sequencing. Adaptive Biotechnologies carried out high-throughput TCR-beta CDR3 sequencing of genomic DNA for most patients. Per the authors' processing: Adaptive's ImmunoSEQ software supplied the TCR sequencing data for around 19 patients, while MiXCR and VDJtools were used to process a few other patients. To correct CD4 versus CD8 sorting errors, sequences present in both subsets at a frequency ratio below 5:1 were removed. Because the origin of CDR3 nucleotide sequences shared between donor and recipient could not be assigned, those sequences were removed. At least 2-fold expansion over unstimulated cells and a minimum CFSE-low frequency of 0.002% (template counts) or 0.001% (read counts) were required for clones to be classified as alloreactive. Clones were considered mappable if detected in sequenced pre-transplant spleen, lymph node, or MLR CFSE-low populations of the donor or recipient. The cumulative frequency of alloreactive clones was calculated as a percentage of all sequences, weighted by copy number. The table was pulled from immuneACCESS by TCRdb, which kept in-frame rearrangements only. Such tables lose some clones; where checked, under half of the loss comes from unresolved V genes, and the rest has no known cause. V, J and clone size were drawn from that table, and D and trimming were deduced from the DNA. The sample table lists approximately 6,900 clones, approximately 25% of them with a count of one. The top ten clones comprise over 6% of the sample.

There are a few counts of this clone. No clone much larger than this one lies a single base away; base qualities are absent. Sequenced material: alloreactive CD8+ T cells from a mixed lymphocyte reaction culture, taken before transplantation. The sample's cell subset or site, from its label and the paper: CFSE-low proliferating T cells sorted from approximately 6-day pre-transplant mixed lymphocyte reaction (GvH or HvG direction). The receptor was derived from a human patient who was an organ donor for intestinal transplantation.

CDR3 loop: CASGGGPYNEQFF. Here is the DNA: TGTGCCAGCGGGGGGGGCCCTTACAATGAGCAGTTCTTC. The chain is assembled from TRBV6-5 and TRBJ2-1, and TRBD2 may be the D gene, going by 7 matching bases. Trimming removed 8 bases from V and 4 bases from J, leaving 12 bases between the germline ends. The CDR3 starts with the cysteine, ends with the phenylalanine, and has 13 residues. Only the CDR3 part of the read is kept: 39 bases, read in frame from the first base. CDR1 and CDR2, looked up from the germline V gene, are MNHEY and SVGAGI.